This T cell receptor (beta chain) was documented in a study of blood T cell repertoires in COVID-19. Turning to the study itself: There were acute and convalescent COVID-19 samples, and they came from the United States, Italy and Spain. Sample material is recorded as cDNA or gDNA derived from T cells, B-cell-depleted T cells, or PBMCs.

In the original analysis: Reference gene primer amplification yielded estimated nucleated cell counts. TCRdb's table, derived via immunoSEQ multiplex PCR, lists solely in-frame clones and lacks some. That table is the source of V, J and clone size, and D and trimming were worked out from the DNA. The table has 150,000 or so clones, roughly 90% seen once. Followed over time, Seattle patients had been enrolled while infection was active. V lost 4 bases to trimming and J lost 8 bases, with 18 bases between them. The CDR3 totals 15 residues. Germline CDR1 and CDR2: SGHVS and FQNEAQ. The receptor's source is a man aged 25 to 40 with COVID-19, enrolled during active disease. Material: peripheral blood. V and J are TRBV7-8 and TRBJ1-5; a weak D match, TRBD1 (5 bases). CDR3: CASSWRGTAVEPQHF. CDR3 DNA: TGTGCCAGCAGCTGGCGCGGGACGGCCGTTGAGCCCCAGCATTTT.